This TCR beta chain originates from a study of a mutant IDH1 vaccine in newly diagnosed glioma. In regard to this clone: Its antigen is not identified.

The CDR3 length is 9 residues. V was trimmed by 8 bases and J by 6 bases, leaving 6 bases between them. The germline V gene encodes CDR1 DFQATT and CDR2 SNEGSKA (reference sequence). The time point is: week 23, last vaccination. With topical imiquimod, each dose of the vaccine consisted of 300 ug of mutant IDH1 20-mer peptide. Clones were sequenced by immunoSEQ multiplex PCR, and TCRdb holds only the in-frame ones, with some missing. In the table there are around 56,000 clones, about 81% of which are singletons. The chain joins TRBV20-1 to TRBJ2-3; no clear D. This sequence was found in a woman aged 40 to 50 with glioma. Some clones in this sample may be carry-over from other donors' samples. The sample in question was PBMCs, obtained from a glioma patient whose treatment included an IDH1 peptide vaccine. CDR3 in amino acids: CSTEDTQYF. CDR3 nucleotide sequence: TGCAGTACAGAGGATACGCAGTATTTT.